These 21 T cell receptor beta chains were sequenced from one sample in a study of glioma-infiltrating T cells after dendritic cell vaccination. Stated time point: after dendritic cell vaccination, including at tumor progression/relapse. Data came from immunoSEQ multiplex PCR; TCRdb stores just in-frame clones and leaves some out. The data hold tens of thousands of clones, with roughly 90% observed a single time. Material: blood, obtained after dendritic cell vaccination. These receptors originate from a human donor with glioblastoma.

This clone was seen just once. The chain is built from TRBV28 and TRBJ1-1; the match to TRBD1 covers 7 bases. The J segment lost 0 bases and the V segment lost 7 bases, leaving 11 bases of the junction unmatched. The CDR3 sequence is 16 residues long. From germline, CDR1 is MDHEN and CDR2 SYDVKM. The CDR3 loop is CASIRDSILMNTEAFF. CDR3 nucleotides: TGTGCCAGCATCAGGGACAGCATCCTCATGAACACTGAAGCTTTCTTT.

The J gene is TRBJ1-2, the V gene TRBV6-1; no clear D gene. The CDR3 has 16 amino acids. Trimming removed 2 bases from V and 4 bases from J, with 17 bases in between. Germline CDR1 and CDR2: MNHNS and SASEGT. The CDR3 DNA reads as TGTGCCAGCAGTGAACACAGTGGGTCGGGAACCTATGGCTACACCTTC. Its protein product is CASSEHSGSGTYGYTF.

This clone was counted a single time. CDR3 in amino acids: CASSSTGKLTEAFF. The CDR3 nucleotides are TGTGCCAGCAGCTCGACAGGGAAGTTAACTGAAGCTTTCTTT. This chain links TRBV7-9 with TRBJ1-1, with 7 nucleotides matching TRBD1. V gave up 4 bases and J gave up 5 bases; unmatched junction bases: 7. Germline V CDR1 and CDR2: SEHNR, FQNEAQ (reference sequence). This CDR3 contains 14 residues.

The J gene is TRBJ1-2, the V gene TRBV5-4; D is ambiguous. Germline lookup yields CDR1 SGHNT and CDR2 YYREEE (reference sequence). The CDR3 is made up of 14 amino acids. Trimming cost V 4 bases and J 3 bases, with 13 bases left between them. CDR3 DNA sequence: TGTGCCAGCAGCGCACCGACATGGGACTATGGCTACACCTTC. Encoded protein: CASSAPTWDYGYTF.

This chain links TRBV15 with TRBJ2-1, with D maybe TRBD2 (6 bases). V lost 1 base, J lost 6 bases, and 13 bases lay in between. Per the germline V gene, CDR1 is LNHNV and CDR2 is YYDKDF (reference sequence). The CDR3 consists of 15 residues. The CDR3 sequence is CATSRGASDSNEQFF. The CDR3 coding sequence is TGTGCCACCAGCAGAGGAGCTAGCGATAGCAATGAGCAGTTCTTC. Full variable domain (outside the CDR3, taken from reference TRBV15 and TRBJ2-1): DAMVIQNPRYQVTQFGKPVTLSCSQTLNHNVMYWYQQKSSQAPKLLFHYYDKDFNNEADTPDNFQSRRPNTSFCFLDIRSPGLGDTAMYLCATSRGASDSNEQFFGPGTRLTVL.

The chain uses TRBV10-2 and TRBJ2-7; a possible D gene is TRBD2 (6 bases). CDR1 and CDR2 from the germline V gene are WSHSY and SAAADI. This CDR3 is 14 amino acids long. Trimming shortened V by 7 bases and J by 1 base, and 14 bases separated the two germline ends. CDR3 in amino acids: CASKPGRESYEQYF. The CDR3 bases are TGCGCCAGCAAACCGGGACGGGAGTCCTACGAGCAGTACTTC.

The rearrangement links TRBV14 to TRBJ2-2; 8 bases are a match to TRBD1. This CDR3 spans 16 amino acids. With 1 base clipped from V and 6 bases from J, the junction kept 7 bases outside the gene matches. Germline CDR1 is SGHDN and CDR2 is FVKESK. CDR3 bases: TGTGCCAGCAGCCAAGCCCTGACAGGGGCGGCCGGGGAGCTGTTTTTT. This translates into CASSQALTGAAGELFF.

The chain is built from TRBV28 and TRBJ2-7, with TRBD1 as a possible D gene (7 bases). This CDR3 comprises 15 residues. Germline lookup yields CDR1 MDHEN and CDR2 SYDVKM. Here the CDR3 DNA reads TGTGCAGGGGGGAGGAAGGGGGCTCCCGGGGACGAGCAGTACTTC. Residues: CAGGRKGAPGDEQYF.

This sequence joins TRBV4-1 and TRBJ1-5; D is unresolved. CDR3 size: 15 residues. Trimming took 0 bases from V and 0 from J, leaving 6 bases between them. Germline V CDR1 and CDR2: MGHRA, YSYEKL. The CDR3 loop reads CASSQDLASNQPQHF. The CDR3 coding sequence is TGCGCCAGCAGCCAAGATCTAGCTAGCAATCAGCCCCAGCATTTT.

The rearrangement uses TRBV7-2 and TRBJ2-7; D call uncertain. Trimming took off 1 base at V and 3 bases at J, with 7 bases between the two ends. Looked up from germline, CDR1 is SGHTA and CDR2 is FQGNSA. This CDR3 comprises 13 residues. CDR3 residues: CASSLGGGYEQYF. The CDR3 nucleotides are TGTGCCAGCAGCTTAGGTGGCGGCTACGAGCAGTACTTC.

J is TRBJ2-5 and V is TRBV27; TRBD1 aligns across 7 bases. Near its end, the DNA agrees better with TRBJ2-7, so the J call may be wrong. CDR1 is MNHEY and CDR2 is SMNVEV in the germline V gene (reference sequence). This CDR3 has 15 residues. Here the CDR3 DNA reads TGTGCCAGCAGTTTATCGAGCGCAGGGGGTGCCGAGCAGTACTTC. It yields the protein CASSLSSAGGAEQYF.

The CDR3 region has the DNA TGCAGCGTTGATAGGGGGCTGGGCTATGGCTACACCTTC. Translating it yields CSVDRGLGYGYTF. The chain joins TRBV29-1 to TRBJ1-2; the match to TRBD1 covers 7 bases. The V segment lost 3 bases and the J segment 4 bases; nucleotides outside the gene matches: 5. CDR1 and CDR2 (germline): SQVTM, ANQGSEA. The CDR3 has 13 amino acids.

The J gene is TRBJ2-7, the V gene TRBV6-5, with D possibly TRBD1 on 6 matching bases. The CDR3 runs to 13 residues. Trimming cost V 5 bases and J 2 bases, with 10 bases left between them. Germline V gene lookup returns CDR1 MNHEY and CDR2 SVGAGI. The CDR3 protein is CASSRQVPYEQYF. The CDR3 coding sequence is TGTGCCAGCAGTCGACAGGTCCCCTACGAGCAGTACTTC.

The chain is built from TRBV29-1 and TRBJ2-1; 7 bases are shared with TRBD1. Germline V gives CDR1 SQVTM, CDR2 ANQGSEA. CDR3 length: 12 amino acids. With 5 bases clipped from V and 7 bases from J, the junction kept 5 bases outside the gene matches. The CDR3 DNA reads TGCAGCGTTCGTCCAGGGGGTAATGAGCAGTTCTTC. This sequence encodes CSVRPGGNEQFF.

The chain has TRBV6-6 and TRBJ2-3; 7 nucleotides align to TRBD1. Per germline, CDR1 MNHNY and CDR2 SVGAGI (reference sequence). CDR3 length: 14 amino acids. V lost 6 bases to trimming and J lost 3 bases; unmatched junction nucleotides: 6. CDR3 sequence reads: CASRTNRGTDTQYF. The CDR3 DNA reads TGTGCCAGCAGAACTAACAGGGGAACAGATACGCAGTATTTT.

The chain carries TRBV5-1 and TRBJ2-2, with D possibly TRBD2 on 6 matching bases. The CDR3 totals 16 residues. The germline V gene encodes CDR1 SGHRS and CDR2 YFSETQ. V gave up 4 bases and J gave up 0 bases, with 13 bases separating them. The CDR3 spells CASSHHGGANTGELFF. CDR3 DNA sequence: TGCGCCAGCAGCCACCACGGAGGGGCGAACACCGGGGAGCTGTTTTTT.

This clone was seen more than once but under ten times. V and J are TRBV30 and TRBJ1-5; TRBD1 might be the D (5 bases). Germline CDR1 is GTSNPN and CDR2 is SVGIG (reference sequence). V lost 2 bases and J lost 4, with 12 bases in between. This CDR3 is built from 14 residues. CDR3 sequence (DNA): TGTGCCTGGAGTCTGGGGGGACCGAATCAGCCCCAGCATTTT. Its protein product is CAWSLGGPNQPQHF.

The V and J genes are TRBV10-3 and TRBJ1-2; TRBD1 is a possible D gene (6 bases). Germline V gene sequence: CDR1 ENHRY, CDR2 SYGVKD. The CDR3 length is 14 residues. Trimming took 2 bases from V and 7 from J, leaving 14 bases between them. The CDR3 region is CAISEIIEQGGYTF. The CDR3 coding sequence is TGTGCCATCAGTGAGATTATAGAACAGGGTGGCTACACCTTC.

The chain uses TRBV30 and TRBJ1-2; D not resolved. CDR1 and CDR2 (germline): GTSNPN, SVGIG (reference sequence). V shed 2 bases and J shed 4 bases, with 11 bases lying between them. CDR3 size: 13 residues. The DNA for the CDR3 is TGTGCCTGGAGTCCTGCGCGGATCTATGGCTACACCTTC. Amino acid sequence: CAWSPARIYGYTF.

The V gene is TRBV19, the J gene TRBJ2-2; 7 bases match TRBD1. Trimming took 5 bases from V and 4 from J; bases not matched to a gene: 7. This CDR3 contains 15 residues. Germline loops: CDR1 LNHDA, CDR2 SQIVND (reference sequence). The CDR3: CASSGWDRGTGELFF. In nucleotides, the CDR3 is TGTGCCAGTAGTGGATGGGACAGAGGCACCGGGGAGCTGTTTTTT.

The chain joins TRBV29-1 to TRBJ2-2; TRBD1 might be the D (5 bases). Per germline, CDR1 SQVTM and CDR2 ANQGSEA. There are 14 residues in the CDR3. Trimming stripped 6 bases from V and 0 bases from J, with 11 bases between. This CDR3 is CSVWTPTNTGELFF. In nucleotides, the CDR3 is TGCAGCGTCTGGACACCGACGAACACCGGGGAGCTGTTTTTT.